These 17 T cell receptor beta chains originate from one sample sequenced in a study of shared clonotypes between healthy human individuals (dated by TCRdb to the early 2020s). CD8 naive samples consisted of CD45RO-negative cells that were positively selected for CCR7, yielding a CD45RA+CCR7+ population without TemRA cells. Library method: the immunoSEQ multiplex PCR assay. Here the immuneACCESS table is served through TCRdb, limited to in-frame sequences with V and J called. Missing clones are a known gap in these copies; in checked studies unresolved V genes cover under half, and the rest lacks a known reason. In all, the sample holds hundreds of thousands of clones, and 85% to 95% of those were seen once. The top ten constitute about 0.11% of the sample. Sequences were obtained from naive CD8+ T cells sorted from blood. The sample's cell subset or site label is to be understood as: CD45RA+CCR7+. The receptors derive from a woman aged 25-40 years in good health.

The chain uses TRBV9 and TRBJ1-1; no firm D call. Germline V gives CDR1 SGDLS, CDR2 YYNGEE. Trimming left V 4 bases short and J 2 bases short, with 9 bases between. The CDR3 is 13 amino acids. The CDR3 spells CASSLWLNTEAFF. In DNA, the CDR3 is TGTGCCAGCAGCCTTTGGCTAAACACTGAAGCTTTCTTT. Full variable domain (remainder filled in from reference TRBV9 and TRBJ1-1): DSGVTQTPKHLITATGQRVTLRCSPRSGDLSVYWYQQSLDQGLQFLIQYYNGEERAKGNILERFSAQQFPDLHSELNLSSLELGDSALYFCASSLWLNTEAFFGQGTRLTVV.

V is TRBV9 and J is TRBJ2-3; 8 bases agree with TRBD2. The V gene end was trimmed by 0 bases and the J gene end by 4 bases; junction bases not matched to a gene: 7. CDR1 is SGDLS and CDR2 is YYNGEE in the germline V gene. This CDR3 is built from 16 residues. For the CDR3, the DNA is TGTGCCAGCAGCGTAGTGGCAGCGGGAGTGGCAGATACGCAGTATTTT. It codes for CASSVVAAGVADTQYF.

The gene calls are TRBV5-6 and TRBJ2-1; a possible D gene is TRBD2 (5 bases). Germline lookup yields CDR1 SGHDT and CDR2 YYEEEE. The CDR3 sequence is 13 residues long. Trimming shortened V by 0 bases and J by 6 bases, and 7 bases separated the two germline ends. The CDR3 sequence is CASSLEEANEQFF. The CDR3 DNA sequence: TGTGCCAGCAGCTTGGAGGAGGCCAATGAGCAGTTCTTC.

This clone was observed a single time. V is TRBV28 and J is TRBJ1-4; 11 nucleotides agree with TRBD1. The CDR3 length is 15 residues. V was pared by 4 bases and J by 8 bases, with 6 bases of the junction left unmatched. CDR1 MDHEN and CDR2 SYDVKM come from the germline V gene. This CDR3 is CASSSGQGAEEKLFF. The DNA of the CDR3 is TGTGCCAGCAGTTCTGGACAGGGGGCAGAGGAAAAACTGTTTTTT.

This chain connects TRBV4-2 to TRBJ1-6; a possible D gene is TRBD1 (5 bases). From germline, CDR1 is LGHNA and CDR2 YNFKEQ. This CDR3 spans 15 amino acids. Trimming removed 4 bases from V and 7 bases from J, with 14 bases in between. The DNA of the CDR3 is TGTGCCAGCAGCCGACACCCGGGACCAAATTCACCCCTCCACTTT. This translates into CASSRHPGPNSPLHF.

The chain carries TRBV7-6 and TRBJ2-7; 8 nucleotides line up with TRBD2. The CDR3 consists of 17 residues. The V and J ends lost 4 bases and 6 bases, in that order; junction bases with no gene match: 17. The germline V gene has CDR1 SGHVS and CDR2 FNYEAQ. The CDR3 is CASSSTSESGWRGEQYF. CDR3 coding DNA: TGTGCCAGCAGCTCGACTAGCGAATCGGGATGGCGGGGCGAGCAGTACTTC.

A word on this clone: Within the sample, other DNA sequences also encode this same CDR3. The chain carries TRBV27 and TRBJ2-2; 13 bases map to TRBD2. The CDR3 extends over 16 amino acids. CDR1 and CDR2 (germline): MNHEY, SMNVEV (reference sequence). The V and J ends lost 1 base and 5 bases, in that order; junction bases with no gene match: 1. The CDR3 DNA sequence: TGTGCCAGCAGTTTATTACTAGCGGGAGGGACCGGGGAGCTGTTTTTT. It encodes CASSLLLAGGTGELFF.

The J gene is TRBJ2-7, the V gene TRBV9; TRBD2 aligns across 8 bases. Germline loops: CDR1 SGDLS, CDR2 YYNGEE. Trimming took 0 bases from V and 4 from J; bases not matched to a gene: 6. This CDR3 has 15 residues. The CDR3 DNA sequence: TGTGCCAGCAGCGTAGCCAGCGGGAGTAGATACGAGCAGTACTTC. Amino acid sequence: CASSVASGSRYEQYF.

V is TRBV19 and J is TRBJ1-1; possible D gene TRBD1, 5 bases. The CDR3 consists of 17 residues. V lost 4 bases and J 0 bases, leaving 18 bases between the germline ends. Germline CDR1 reads LNHDA; CDR2 reads SQIVND (reference sequence). The chain's CDR3 is CASSTQTGAGMNTEAFF. The CDR3 DNA follows: TGTGCCAGTAGTACTCAAACAGGAGCCGGCATGAACACTGAAGCTTTCTTT.

The J gene is TRBJ1-1, the V gene TRBV27; unclear D gene. Germline CDR1 and CDR2: MNHEY and SMNVEV (reference sequence). Trimming pared 3 bases from V and 6 bases from J, leaving 14 bases between. The CDR3 spans 14 residues. Here the CDR3 reads CASSFSTYRAEAFF. The DNA for the CDR3 is TGTGCCAGCAGTTTTAGTACCTATCGGGCTGAAGCTTTCTTT.

This rearrangement joins TRBV27 to TRBJ2-1, with 13 bases that match TRBD2. The trim removed 7 bases at V and 9 bases at J, leaving 9 bases unmatched. Germline V gives CDR1 MNHEY, CDR2 SMNVEV (reference sequence). This CDR3 has 15 amino acids. The CDR3 region is CASTQGTSGIGEQFF. Here the CDR3 DNA reads TGTGCCAGCACCCAAGGGACTAGCGGGATTGGTGAGCAGTTCTTC.

This clone was picked up a small number of times. The CDR3 nucleotides read TGTGCCAGCAGTTTATCACACCATCAGCCCCAGCATTTT. Translating it yields CASSLSHHQPQHF. The chain links TRBV27 to TRBJ1-5, with D unresolved. The CDR3 is 13 amino acids. V was trimmed by 0 bases and J by 5 bases, leaving 5 bases between them. The germline CDR1 and CDR2 sequences are MNHEY and SMNVEV (reference sequence).

The chain combines TRBV29-1 with TRBJ2-7, with TRBD2 matching 10 bases. V lost 6 bases, J lost 2 bases, and 10 bases stayed unmatched. The length of the CDR3 is 15 residues. CDR1 SQVTM and CDR2 ANQGSEA come from the germline V gene. The CDR3 DNA sequence: TGCAGCGTCGTGGGACTAGCGAAAGGAGCCTACGAGCAGTACTTC. Protein: CSVVGLAKGAYEQYF.

J is TRBJ1-3 and V is TRBV30, with D uncertain. This CDR3 comprises 13 residues. Germline V CDR1 and CDR2: GTSNPN, SVGIG (reference sequence). Trimming stripped 6 bases from V and 0 bases from J, with 9 bases between. This chain's CDR3 is CACLHNSGNTIYF. CDR3 coding DNA: TGTGCCTGCCTACATAACTCTGGAAACACCATATATTTT.

This chain joins TRBV5-6 and TRBJ2-7, with 7 bases fitting TRBD1. From germline, CDR1 is SGHDT and CDR2 YYEEEE. The CDR3 extends over 16 amino acids. The V gene end was trimmed by 4 bases and the J gene end by 0 bases; junction bases not matched to a gene: 10. CDR3 coding DNA: TGTGCCAGCAGCCTACCGACAGGGACAAGCTCCTACGAGCAGTACTTC. Its protein is CASSLPTGTSSYEQYF.

The gene calls are TRBV28 and TRBJ2-6; weak D call: TRBD2 (6 bases). Germline V gene sequence: CDR1 MDHEN, CDR2 SYDVKM. The V end was cut by 5 bases, the J end by 5 bases, with 16 bases between. The CDR3 contains 16 residues. DNA for the CDR3: TGTGCCAGCAGTCCAGGACGGGGACTGAGGGCCAACGTCCTGACTTTC. It encodes CASSPGRGLRANVLTF. The full variable domain, its missing parts supplied by reference TRBV28 and TRBJ2-6, is DVKVTQSSRYLVKRTGEKVFLECVQDMDHENMFWYRQDPGLGLRLIYFSYDVKMKEKGDIPEGYSVSREKKERFSLILESASTNQTSMYLCASSPGRGLRANVLTFGAGSRLTVL.

This chain links TRBV6-5 with TRBJ2-5; D gene uncertain. Germline V CDR1 and CDR2: MNHEY, SVGAGI. Trimming stripped 5 bases from V and 7 bases from J, with 8 bases between. CDR3 length equals 11 residues. Here the CDR3 DNA reads TGTGCCAGCAGTATCGAGAGGACCCAGTACTTC. This encodes CASSIERTQYF.